This T cell receptor beta chain was sequenced for a study of Ad26.COV2.S vaccination and SARS-CoV-2 variants. Study-level information: The study gave Ad26.COV2.S intramuscularly, once or twice 56 days apart. Broader study findings: Reported post-vaccination CD8+ and CD4+ T cell responses to spike showed substantial breadth.

Clones were sequenced by immunoSEQ multiplex PCR, and TCRdb holds only the in-frame ones, with some missing. The sample includes 350,000 to 400,000 clones, 75% to 90% of them seen just once. Treatment reported: over 15 received Ad26.COV2.S at low or high dose, single or two shots; 5 received placebo; per-sample allocation not given. Material that was analyzed had been drawn on day 63 after the first vaccine or placebo injection. There are 14 residues in the CDR3. Trimming removed 6 bases from V and 2 bases from J; junction bases left unmatched: 3. The germline gives CDR1 LNHDA, CDR2 SQIVND (reference sequence). With regard to this clone: Its specificity is not known.

The V and J genes are TRBV19 and TRBJ2-3; 9 bases match TRBD1. This receptor was obtained from a person between 18 and 59 years old who received the Ad26.COV2.S COVID-19 vaccine or a placebo. The sample consisted of peripheral blood, taken in a trial of Ad26.COV2.S vaccine versus placebo. In nucleotides, the CDR3 is TGTGCCAGTAGGGGACAGGGCACCACAGATACGCAGTATTTT. Its translation is CASRGQGTTDTQYF.